This T cell receptor beta chain was captured in a study of T-cell reconstitution after alpha-beta-depleted transplantation in children. A TCRbeta library incorporating unique molecular identifiers was prepared. TCRdb fed the PCR reads into MiXCR, producing one record per CDR3 protein. The data hold over 300,000 distinct CDR3 sequences, with over 9% observed a single time. The CDR3 runs to 18 residues. V lost 0 bases, J lost 3 bases, and 15 bases lay in between. CDR1 LGHNA and CDR2 YSLEER come from the germline V gene. This chain links TRBV4-3 with TRBJ1-6; D is ambiguous. The sequence derives from a human donor who donated a stem cell graft to a child with acute lymphoblastic leukemia. Sequencing used PBMCs from the stem cell graft donor, obtained from the stem cell graft. CDR3 bases: TGCGCCAGCAGCCAAGATGTGATTTTGGCCGACTATAATTCACCCCTCCACTTT. Protein product: CASSQDVILADYNSPLHF.